This TCR beta chain was recorded in a study of cytomegalovirus exposure and HLA in healthy donors. Turning to the study itself: An earlier analysis found roughly 100 million unique TCR beta sequences from about 179 million T cells. Caucasian-associated ancestry cluster membership applied to about 80% of 398 genotyped donors.

Amplification used 60 Vbeta primers and 13 Jbeta primers. Repertoires were generated with immunoSEQ multiplex PCR, while TCRdb's copy carries only in-frame clones and drops some. Of about 130,000 clones listed, 78% are singletons. Germline V CDR1 and CDR2: SNHLY, FYNNEI. V shed 6 bases, J shed 4 bases, and the junction held 12 bases outside the gene matches. This CDR3 region has 16 residues. Study-level findings and limits: Testing in vitro showed three CMV-associated chains specific for CMV antigens. In a later analysis, compared with equally common non-associated chains, HLA-associated beta chains were more expanded.

On this clone: Its matching antigen is unknown.

Specimen: PBMCs. The gene calls are TRBV2 and TRBJ2-7; 10 bases agree with TRBD2. The receptor comes from a woman aged 35 to 49 in good health and CMV-seronegative. The CDR3 sequence is CASRKSVAGGLYEQYF. DNA of the CDR3: TGTGCCAGCAGGAAATCCGTAGCGGGGGGCCTGTACGAGCAGTACTTC.